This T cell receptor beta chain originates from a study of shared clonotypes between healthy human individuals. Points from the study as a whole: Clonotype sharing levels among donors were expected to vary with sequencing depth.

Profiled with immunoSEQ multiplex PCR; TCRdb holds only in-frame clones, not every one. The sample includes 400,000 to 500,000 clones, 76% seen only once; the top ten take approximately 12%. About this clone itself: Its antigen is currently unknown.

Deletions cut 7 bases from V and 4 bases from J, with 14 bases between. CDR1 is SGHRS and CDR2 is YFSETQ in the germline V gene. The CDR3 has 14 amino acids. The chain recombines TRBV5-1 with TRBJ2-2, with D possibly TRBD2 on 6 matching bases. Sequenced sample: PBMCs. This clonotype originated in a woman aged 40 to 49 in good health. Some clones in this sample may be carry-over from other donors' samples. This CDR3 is CASRAGWSTGELFF. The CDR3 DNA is TGCGCCAGCCGAGCGGGTTGGAGCACCGGGGAGCTGTTTTTT.